The clone carrying this TCR beta chain was seen many times. Its antigen is not identified. The TCR cDNA carried a universal primer site and UMIs from 5'RACE template switching. MiXCR was run by TCRdb on the 5' RACE reads, yielding one entry per CDR3 protein. The sample comprises some 350,000 distinct CDR3 sequences, 6.2% of which are singletons, and about 15% rests with the top ten. The CDR3 contains 14 residues. Germline CDR1 is SGHTA and CDR2 is FQGNSA. The germline V and J ends were trimmed by 3 bases and 6 bases, with 12 bases remaining between them. The sample belongs to a study of T cells after yellow fever vaccination. Study-level points and caveats: On re-exposure, the response was weaker but peaked faster, at day 5 versus 15. Abundant clonotypes from the bulk population could have been carried over as contaminants into FACS-sorted repertoires.

Sequencing used PBMCs, obtained 5 days after the yellow fever booster vaccination. This chain connects TRBV7-2 to TRBJ1-5; no reliable D call. The origin of this receptor is a man aged 25-45 years who received the YFV17D yellow fever vaccine. The CDR3 sequence is CASSFEAVSQPQHF. Here the CDR3 DNA reads TGTGCCAGCAGCTTTGAGGCAGTCTCTCAGCCCCAGCATTTT.